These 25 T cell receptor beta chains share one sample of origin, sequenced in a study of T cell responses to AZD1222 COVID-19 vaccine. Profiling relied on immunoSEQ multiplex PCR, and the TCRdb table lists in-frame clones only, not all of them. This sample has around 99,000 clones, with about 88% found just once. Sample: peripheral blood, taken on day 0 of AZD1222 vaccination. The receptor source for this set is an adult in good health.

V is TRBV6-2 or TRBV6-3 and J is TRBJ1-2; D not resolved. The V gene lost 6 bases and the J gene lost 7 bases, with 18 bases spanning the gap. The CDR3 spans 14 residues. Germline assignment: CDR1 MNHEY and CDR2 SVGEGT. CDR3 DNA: TGTGCCAGCAGCCCCGTGCCCAGCCTCGGTGGCTACACCTTC. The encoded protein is CASSPVPSLGGYTF.

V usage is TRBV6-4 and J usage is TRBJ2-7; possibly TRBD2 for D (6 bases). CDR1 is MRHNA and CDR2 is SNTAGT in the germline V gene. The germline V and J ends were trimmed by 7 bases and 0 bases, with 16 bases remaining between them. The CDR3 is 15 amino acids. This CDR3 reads CASTLGRETSYEQYF. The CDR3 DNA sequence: TGTGCCAGCACCCTCGGACGGGAGACCTCCTACGAGCAGTACTTC.

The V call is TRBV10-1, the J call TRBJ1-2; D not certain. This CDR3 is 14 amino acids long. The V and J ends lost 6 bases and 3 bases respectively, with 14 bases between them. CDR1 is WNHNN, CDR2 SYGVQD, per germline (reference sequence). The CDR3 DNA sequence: TGCGCCAGCAGGCGGAAGTCCCACCACTATGGCTACACCTTC. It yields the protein CASRRKSHHYGYTF.

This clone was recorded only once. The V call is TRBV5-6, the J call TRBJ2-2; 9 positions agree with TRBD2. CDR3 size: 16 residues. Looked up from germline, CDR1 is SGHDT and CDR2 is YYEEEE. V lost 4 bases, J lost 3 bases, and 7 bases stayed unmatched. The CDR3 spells CASSPWGLADTGELFF. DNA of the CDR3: TGTGCCAGCAGCCCCTGGGGACTAGCAGACACCGGGGAGCTGTTTTTT.

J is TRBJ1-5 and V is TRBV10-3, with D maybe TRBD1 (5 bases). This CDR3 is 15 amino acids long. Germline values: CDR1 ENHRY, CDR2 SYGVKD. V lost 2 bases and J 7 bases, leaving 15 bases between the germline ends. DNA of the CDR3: TGTGCCATCAGTGAGGATTTGGGGGTTCGACAGCCCCAGCATTTT. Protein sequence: CAISEDLGVRQPQHF.

CDR3 coding DNA: TGTGCCAGCAGTTACTCCGGACAGTCGGGAAGCTACACCTTC. Amino acids: CASSYSGQSGSYTF. V usage is TRBV6-5 and J usage is TRBJ1-2, with a weak D call TRBD1 (6 bases). Germline assignment: CDR1 MNHEY and CDR2 SVGAGI. V gave up 0 bases and J gave up 9 bases, with 14 bases separating them. This CDR3 has 14 amino acids.

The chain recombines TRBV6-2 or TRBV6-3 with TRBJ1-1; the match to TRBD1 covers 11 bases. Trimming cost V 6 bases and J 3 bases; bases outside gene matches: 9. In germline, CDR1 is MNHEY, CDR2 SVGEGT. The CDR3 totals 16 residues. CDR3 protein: CASSPGTGGIYTEAFF. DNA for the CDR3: TGTGCCAGCAGCCCGGGGACAGGGGGGATCTACACTGAAGCTTTCTTT.

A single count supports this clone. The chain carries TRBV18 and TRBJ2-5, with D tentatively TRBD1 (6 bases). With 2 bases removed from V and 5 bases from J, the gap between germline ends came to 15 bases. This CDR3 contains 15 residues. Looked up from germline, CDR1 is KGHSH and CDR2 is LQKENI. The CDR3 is CASSPSRTGLETQYF. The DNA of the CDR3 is TGTGCCAGCTCACCATCCCGTACAGGGTTGGAGACCCAGTACTTC.

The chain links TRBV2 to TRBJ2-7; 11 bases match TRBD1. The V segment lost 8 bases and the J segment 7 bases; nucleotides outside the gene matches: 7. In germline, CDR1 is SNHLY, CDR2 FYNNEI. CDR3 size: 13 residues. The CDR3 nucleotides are TGTGCCAGCCAGGACAGGGGGCTAGGGGAGCAGTACTTC. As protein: CASQDRGLGEQYF.

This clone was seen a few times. CDR3 sequence reads: CASSSLGLAGSYNEQFF. The CDR3 DNA is TGTGCCAGCAGTTCCTTAGGACTAGCGGGATCCTACAATGAGCAGTTCTTC. The gene calls are TRBV6-2 or TRBV6-3 and TRBJ2-1; 12 bases agree with TRBD2. In germline, CDR1 is MNHEY, CDR2 SVGEGT. This CDR3 region has 17 residues. Germline trimming cut 4 bases from V and 1 base from J; bases unmatched to any gene: 5.

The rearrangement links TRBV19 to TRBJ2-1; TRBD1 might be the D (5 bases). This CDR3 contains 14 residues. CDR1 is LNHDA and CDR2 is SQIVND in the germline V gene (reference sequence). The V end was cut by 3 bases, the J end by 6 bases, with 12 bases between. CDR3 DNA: TGTGCCAGTAGTATCGTGGGGCTGGGCAATGAGCAGTTCTTC. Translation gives CASSIVGLGNEQFF.

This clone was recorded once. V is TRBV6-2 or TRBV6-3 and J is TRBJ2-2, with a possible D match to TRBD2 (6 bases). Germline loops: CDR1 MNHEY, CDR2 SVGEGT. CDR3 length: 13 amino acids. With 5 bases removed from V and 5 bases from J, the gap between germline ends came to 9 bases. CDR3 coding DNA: TGTGCCAGCAGTCCGACTAGTACCGGGGAGCTGTTTTTT. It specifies CASSPTSTGELFF.

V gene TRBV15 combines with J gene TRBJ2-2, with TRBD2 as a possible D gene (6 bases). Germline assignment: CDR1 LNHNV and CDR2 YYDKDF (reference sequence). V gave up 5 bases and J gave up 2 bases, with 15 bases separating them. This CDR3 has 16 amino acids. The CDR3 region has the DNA TGTGCCACCAGCGATCGACTAGACCCTAACACCGGGGAGCTGTTTTTT. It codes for CATSDRLDPNTGELFF.

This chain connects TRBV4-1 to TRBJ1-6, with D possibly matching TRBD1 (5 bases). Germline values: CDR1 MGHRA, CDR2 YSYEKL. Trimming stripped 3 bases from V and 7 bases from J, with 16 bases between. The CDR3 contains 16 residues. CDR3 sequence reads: CASSQVAGGLNSPLHF. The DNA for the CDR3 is TGCGCCAGCAGCCAGGTGGCGGGGGGGTTGAATTCACCCCTCCACTTT.

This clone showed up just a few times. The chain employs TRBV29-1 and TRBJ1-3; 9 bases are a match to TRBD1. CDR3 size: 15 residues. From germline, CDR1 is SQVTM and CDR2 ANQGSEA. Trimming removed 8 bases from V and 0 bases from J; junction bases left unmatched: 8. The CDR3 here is CSSDRGENSGNTIYF. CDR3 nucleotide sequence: TGCAGCTCCGACAGGGGGGAAAACTCTGGAAACACCATATATTTT.

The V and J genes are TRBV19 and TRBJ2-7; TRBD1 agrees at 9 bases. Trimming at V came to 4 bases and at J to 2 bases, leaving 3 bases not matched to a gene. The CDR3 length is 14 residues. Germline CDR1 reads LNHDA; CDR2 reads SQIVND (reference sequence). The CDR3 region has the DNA TGTGCCAGTAGTAAACAGGGGGCCACCTACGAGCAGTACTTC. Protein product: CASSKQGATYEQYF.

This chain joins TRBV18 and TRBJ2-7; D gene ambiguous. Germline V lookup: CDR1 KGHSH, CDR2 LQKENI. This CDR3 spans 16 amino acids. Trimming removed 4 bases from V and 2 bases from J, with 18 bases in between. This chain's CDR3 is CASSLAQDPKAYEQYV. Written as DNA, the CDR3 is TGTGCCAGCTCACTGGCGCAGGACCCTAAAGCCTACGAGCAGTACGTC.

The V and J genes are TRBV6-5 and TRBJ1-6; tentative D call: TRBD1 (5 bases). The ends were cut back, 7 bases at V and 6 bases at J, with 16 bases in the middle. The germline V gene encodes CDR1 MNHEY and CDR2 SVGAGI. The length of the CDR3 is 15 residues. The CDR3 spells CASTHGQGPNSPLHF. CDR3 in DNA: TGTGCCAGCACCCATGGGCAGGGTCCTAATTCACCCCTCCACTTT.

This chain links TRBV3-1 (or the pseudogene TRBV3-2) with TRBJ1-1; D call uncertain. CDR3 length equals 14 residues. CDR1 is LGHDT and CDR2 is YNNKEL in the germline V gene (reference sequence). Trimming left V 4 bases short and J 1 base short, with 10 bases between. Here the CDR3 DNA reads TGTGCCAGCAGCCGTCCCGGACGGAACACTGAAGCTTTCTTT. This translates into CASSRPGRNTEAFF.

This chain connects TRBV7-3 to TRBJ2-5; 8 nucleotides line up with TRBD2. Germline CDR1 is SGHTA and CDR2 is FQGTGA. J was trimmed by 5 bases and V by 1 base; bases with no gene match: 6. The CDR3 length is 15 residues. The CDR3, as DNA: TGTGCCAGCAGCTTAAGACCGGGGGGGCTGGAGACCCAGTACTTC. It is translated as CASSLRPGGLETQYF.

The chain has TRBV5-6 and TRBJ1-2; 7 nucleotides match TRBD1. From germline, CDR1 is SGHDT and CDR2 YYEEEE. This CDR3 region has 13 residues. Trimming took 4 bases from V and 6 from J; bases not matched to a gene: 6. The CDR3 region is CASSGLTGNGYTF. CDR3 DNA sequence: TGTGCCAGCAGCGGACTGACAGGGAATGGCTACACCTTC.

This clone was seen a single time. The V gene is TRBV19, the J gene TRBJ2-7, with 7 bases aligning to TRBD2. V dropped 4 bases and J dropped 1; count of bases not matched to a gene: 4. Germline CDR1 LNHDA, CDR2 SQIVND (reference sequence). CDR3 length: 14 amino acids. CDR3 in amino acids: CASSTGRGSYEQYF. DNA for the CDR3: TGTGCCAGTAGTACGGGGAGGGGTTCCTACGAGCAGTACTTC.

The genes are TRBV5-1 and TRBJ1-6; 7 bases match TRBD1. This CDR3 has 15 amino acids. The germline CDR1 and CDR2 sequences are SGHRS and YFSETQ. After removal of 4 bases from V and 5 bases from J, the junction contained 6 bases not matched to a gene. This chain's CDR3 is CASSREGANNSPLHF. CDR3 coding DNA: TGCGCCAGCAGCAGAGAGGGGGCGAATAATTCACCCCTCCACTTT.

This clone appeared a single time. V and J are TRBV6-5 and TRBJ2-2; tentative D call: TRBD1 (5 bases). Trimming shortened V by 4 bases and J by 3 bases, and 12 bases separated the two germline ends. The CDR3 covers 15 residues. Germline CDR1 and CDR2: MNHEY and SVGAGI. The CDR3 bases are TGTGCCAGCAGTTTTCGTGGACATTACACCGGGGAGCTGTTTTTT. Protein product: CASSFRGHYTGELFF.

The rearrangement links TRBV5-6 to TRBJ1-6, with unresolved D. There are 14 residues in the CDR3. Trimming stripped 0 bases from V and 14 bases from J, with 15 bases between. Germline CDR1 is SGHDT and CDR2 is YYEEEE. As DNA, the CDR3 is TGTGCCAGCAGCTTGGACAACGGGAGAATCACCCTCCACTTT. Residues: CASSLDNGRITLHF.